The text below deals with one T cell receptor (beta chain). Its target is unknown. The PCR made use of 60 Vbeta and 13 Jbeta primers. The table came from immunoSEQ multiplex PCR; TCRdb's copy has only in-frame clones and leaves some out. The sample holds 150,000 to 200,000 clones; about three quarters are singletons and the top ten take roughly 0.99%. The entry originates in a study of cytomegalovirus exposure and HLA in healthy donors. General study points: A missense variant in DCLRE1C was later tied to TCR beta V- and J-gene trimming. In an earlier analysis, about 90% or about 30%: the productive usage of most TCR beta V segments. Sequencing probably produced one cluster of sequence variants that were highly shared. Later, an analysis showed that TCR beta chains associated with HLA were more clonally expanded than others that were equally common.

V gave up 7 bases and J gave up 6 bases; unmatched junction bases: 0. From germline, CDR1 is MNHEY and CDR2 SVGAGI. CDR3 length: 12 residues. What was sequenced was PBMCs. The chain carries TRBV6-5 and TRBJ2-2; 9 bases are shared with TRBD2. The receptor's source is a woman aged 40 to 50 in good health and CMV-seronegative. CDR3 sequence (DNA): TGTGCCAGCACTAGCGGGGCCGGGGAGCTGTTTTTT. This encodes CASTSGAGELFF.